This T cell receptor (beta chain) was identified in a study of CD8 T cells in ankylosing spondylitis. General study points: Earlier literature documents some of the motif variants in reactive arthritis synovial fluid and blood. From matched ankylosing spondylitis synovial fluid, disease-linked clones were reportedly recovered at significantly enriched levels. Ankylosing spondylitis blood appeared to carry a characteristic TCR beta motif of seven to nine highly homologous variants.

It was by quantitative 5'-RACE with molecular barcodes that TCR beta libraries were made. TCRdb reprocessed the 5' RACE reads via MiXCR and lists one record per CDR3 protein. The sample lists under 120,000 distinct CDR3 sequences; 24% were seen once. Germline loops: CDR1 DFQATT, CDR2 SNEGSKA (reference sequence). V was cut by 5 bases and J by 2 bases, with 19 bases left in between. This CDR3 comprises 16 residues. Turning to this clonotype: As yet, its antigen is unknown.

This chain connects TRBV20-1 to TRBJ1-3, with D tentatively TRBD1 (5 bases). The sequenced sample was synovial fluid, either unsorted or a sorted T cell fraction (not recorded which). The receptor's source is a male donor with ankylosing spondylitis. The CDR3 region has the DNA TGCAGTGCTCCGGATACAGGCACCTTTGCTGGAAACACCATATATTTT. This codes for CSAPDTGTFAGNTIYF.